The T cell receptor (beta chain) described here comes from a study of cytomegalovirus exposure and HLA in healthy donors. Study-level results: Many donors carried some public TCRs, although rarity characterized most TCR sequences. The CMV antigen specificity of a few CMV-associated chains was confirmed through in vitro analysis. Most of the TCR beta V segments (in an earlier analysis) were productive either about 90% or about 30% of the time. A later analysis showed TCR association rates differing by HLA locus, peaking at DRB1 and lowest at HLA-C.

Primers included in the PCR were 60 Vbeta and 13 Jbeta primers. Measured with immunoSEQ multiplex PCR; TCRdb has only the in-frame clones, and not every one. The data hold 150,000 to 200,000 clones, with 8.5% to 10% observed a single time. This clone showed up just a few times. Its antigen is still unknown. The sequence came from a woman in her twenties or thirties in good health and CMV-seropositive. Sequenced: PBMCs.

The CDR3 sequence: CASSYSSENQPQHF. The CDR3 DNA reads TGTGCCAGCAGTTACTCGAGCGAAAATCAGCCCCAGCATTTT. The chain carries TRBV6-5 and TRBJ1-5, with D unclear. Between the trimmed V and J ends, which lost 0 bases and 4 bases, there was a span of 7 bases. Germline-derived CDR1 and CDR2 are MNHEY and SVGAGI. The CDR3 covers 14 residues.